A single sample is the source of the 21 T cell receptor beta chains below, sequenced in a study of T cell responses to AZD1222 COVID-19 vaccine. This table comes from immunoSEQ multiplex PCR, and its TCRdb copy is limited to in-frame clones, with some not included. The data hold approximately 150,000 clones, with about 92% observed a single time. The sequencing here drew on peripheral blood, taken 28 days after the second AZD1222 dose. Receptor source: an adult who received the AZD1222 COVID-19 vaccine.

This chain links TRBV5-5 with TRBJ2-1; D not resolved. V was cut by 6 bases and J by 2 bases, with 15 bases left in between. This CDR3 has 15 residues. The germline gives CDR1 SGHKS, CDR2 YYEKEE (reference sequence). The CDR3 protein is CASTPVSRTYNEQFF. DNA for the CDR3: TGTGCCAGCACCCCTGTGAGCAGGACCTACAATGAGCAGTTCTTC. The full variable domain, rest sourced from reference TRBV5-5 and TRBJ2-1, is DAGVTQSPTHLIKTRGQQVTLRCSPISGHKSVSWYQQVLGQGPQFIFQYYEKEERGRGNFPDRFSARQFPNYSSELNVNALLLGDSALYLCASTPVSRTYNEQFFGPGTRLTVL.

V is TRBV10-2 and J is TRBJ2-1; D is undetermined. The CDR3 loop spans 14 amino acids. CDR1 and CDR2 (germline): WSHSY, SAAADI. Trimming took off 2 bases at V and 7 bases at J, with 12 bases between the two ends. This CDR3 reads CASSEPTGGNEQFF. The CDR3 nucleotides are TGCGCCAGCAGTGAGCCGACGGGCGGAAATGAGCAGTTCTTC.

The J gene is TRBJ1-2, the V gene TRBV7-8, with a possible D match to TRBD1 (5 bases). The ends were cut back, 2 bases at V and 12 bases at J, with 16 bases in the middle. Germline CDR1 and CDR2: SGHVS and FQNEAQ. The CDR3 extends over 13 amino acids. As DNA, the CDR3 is TGTGCCAGCAGCTTAAACGCTGCAGGGTTTAACACCTTC. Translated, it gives CASSLNAAGFNTF.

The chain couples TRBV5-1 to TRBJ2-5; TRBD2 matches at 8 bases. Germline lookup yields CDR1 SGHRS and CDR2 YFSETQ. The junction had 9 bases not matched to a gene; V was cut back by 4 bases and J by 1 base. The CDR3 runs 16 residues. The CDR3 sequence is CASSPSRRGAQETQYF. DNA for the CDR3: TGCGCCAGCAGCCCGTCCCGGCGGGGGGCCCAAGAGACCCAGTACTTC.

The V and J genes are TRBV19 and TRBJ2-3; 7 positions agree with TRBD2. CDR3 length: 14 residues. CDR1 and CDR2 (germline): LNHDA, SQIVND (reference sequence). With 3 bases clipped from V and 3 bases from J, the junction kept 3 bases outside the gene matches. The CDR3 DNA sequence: TGTGCCAGTAGTATGTCTAGCGGAACAGATACGCAGTATTTT. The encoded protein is CASSMSSGTDTQYF.

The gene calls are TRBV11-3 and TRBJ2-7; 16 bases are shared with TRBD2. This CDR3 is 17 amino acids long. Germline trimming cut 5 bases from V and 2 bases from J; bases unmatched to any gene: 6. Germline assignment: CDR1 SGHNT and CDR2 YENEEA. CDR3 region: CASSPGTSGRAPYEQYF. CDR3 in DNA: TGTGCCAGCAGCCCAGGGACTAGCGGGAGGGCCCCCTACGAGCAGTACTTC.

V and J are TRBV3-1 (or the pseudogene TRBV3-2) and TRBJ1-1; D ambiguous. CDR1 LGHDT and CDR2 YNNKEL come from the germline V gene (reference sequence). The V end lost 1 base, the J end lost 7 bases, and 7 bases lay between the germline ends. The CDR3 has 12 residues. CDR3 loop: CASSQGVLEAFF. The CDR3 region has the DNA TGTGCCAGCAGCCAAGGGGTCCTTGAAGCTTTCTTT.

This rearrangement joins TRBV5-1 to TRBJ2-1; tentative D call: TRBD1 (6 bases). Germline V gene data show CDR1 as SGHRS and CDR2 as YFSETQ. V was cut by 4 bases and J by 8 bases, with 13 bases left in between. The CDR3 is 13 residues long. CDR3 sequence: CASSTDSADEQFF. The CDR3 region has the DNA TGCGCCAGCAGCACGGACAGTGCCGATGAGCAGTTCTTC.

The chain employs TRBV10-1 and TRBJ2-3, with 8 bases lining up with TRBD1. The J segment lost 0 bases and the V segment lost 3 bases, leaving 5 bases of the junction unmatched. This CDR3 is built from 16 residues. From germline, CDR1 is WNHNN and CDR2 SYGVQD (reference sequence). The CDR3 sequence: CASSETGGGSTDTQYF. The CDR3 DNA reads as TGCGCCAGCAGTGAAACAGGGGGAGGAAGCACAGATACGCAGTATTTT.

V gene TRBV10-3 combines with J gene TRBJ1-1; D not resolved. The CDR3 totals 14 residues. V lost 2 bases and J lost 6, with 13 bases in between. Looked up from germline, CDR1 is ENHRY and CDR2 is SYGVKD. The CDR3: CAISERVEGAEAFF. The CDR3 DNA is TGTGCCATCAGTGAGAGGGTAGAGGGCGCTGAAGCTTTCTTT.

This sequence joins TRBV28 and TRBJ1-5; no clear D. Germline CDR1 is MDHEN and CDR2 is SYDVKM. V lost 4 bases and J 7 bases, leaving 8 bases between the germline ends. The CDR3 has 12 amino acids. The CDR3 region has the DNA TGTGCCAGCAGTTCCCGCCGGCAGCCCCAGCATTTT. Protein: CASSSRRQPQHF.

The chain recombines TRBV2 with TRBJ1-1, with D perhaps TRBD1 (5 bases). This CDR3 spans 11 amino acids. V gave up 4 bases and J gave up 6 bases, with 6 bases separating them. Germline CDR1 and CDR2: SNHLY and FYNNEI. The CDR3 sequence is CASSGGPEAFF. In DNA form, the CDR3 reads TGTGCCAGCAGTGGGGGACCTGAAGCTTTCTTT. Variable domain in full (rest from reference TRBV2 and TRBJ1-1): EPEVTQTPSHQVTQMGQEVILRCVPISNHLYFYWYRQILGQKVEFLVSFYNNEISEKSEIFDDQFSVERPDGSNFTLKIRSTKLEDSAMYFCASSGGPEAFFGQGTRLTVV.

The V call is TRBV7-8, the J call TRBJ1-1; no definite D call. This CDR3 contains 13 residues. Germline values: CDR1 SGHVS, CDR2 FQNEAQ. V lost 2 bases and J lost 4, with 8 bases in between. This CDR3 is CASSLRAGTEAFF. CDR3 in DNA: TGTGCCAGCAGCTTACGGGCGGGCACTGAAGCTTTCTTT. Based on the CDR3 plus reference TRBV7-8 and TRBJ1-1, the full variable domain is GAGVSQSPRYKVAKRGQDVALRCDPISGHVSLFWYQQALGQGPEFLTYFQNEAQLDKSGLPSDRFFAERPEGSVSTLKIQRTQQEDSAVYLCASSLRAGTEAFFGQGTRLTVV.

CDR3 nucleotide sequence: TGTGCCTGGAGAGTCAGCGGGGAGCTGTTTTTT. Translating gives CAWRVSGELFF. This sequence joins TRBV30 and TRBJ2-2; D not resolved. The ends were cut back, 3 bases at V and 7 bases at J, with 6 bases in the middle. The CDR3 runs 11 residues. Per germline, CDR1 GTSNPN and CDR2 SVGIG (reference sequence).

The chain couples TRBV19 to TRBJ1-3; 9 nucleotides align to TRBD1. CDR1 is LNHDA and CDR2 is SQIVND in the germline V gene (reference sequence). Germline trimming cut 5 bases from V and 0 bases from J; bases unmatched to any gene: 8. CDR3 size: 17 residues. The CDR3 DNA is TGTGCCAGTAGTGAGAGGACAGGGGCGAGCTCTGGAAACACCATATATTTT. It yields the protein CASSERTGASSGNTIYF.

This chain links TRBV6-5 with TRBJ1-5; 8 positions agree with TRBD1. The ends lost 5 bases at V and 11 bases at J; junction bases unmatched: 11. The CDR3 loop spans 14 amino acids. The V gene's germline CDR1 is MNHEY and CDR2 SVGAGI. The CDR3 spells CASSPNRGSLAQHF. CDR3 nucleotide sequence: TGTGCCAGCAGTCCAAACAGGGGGAGTCTTGCCCAGCATTTT.

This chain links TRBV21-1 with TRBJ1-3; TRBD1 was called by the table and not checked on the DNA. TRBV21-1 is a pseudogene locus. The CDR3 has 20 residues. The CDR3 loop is CASSKAGEQGAKNSGNTIYF. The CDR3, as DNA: TGTGCCAGCAGCAAAGCTGGCGAACAGGGGGCGAAAAACTCTGGAAACACCATATATTTT.

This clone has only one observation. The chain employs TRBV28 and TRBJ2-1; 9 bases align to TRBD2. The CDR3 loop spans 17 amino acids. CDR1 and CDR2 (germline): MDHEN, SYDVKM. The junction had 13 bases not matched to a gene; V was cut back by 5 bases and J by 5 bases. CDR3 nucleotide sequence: TGTGCCAGCAGTATGTGGGCCTCTAGCGGGGCCAACAATGAGCAGTTCTTC. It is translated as CASSMWASSGANNEQFF.

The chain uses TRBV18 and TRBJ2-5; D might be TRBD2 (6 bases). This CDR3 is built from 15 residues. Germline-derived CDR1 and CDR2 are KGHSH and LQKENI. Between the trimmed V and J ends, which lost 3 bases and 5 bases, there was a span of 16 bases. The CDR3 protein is CASSPPGSGGETQYF. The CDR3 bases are TGTGCCAGCTCACCCCCGGGAAGCGGAGGGGAGACCCAGTACTTC.

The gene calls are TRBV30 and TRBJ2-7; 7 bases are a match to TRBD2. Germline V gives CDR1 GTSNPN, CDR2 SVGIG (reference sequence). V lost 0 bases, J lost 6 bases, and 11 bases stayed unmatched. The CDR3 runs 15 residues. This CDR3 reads CAWSVLGGSSREQYF. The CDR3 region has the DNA TGTGCCTGGAGTGTACTCGGCGGGAGTTCCCGCGAGCAGTACTTC.

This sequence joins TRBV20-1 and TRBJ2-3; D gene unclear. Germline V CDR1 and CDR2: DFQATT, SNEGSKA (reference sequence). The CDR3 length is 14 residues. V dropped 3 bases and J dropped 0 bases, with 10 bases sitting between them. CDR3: CSASLQTSTDTQYF. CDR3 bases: TGCAGTGCTAGTCTGCAGACTAGCACAGATACGCAGTATTTT.